This TCR beta chain came from a study of cytotoxic CD8 clonotypes in ibrutinib-treated CLL. Findings and caveats of the study: Baseline clonality, above age-matched healthy donor levels, tracked circulating CD8+ T-cell counts. Higher clonality was seen at ibrutinib response and a return toward baseline at progression.

Sequencing was performed with immunoSEQ multiplex PCR; in TCRdb, only in-frame clones are kept and a portion is missing. The sample carries tens of thousands of clones, approximately 69% recorded once. To note about this clone: Its antigen remains unknown.

With cryopreserved PBMCs as the source, roughly 2 micrograms of genomic DNA went to TCR beta libraries. Sequences were derived from PBMCs, sampled after 12 months of ibrutinib treatment. This sequence originates from a human donor with chronic lymphocytic leukemia.

The CDR3 is CASSRGVDGNTIYF. DNA of the CDR3: TGCGCCAGCAGCAGAGGTGTGGATGGAAACACCATATATTTT. The chain joins TRBV10-2 to TRBJ1-3; D is unclear. The germline V gene encodes CDR1 WSHSY and CDR2 SAAADI. Trimming took off 6 bases at V and 3 bases at J, with 12 bases between the two ends. There are 14 residues in the CDR3.